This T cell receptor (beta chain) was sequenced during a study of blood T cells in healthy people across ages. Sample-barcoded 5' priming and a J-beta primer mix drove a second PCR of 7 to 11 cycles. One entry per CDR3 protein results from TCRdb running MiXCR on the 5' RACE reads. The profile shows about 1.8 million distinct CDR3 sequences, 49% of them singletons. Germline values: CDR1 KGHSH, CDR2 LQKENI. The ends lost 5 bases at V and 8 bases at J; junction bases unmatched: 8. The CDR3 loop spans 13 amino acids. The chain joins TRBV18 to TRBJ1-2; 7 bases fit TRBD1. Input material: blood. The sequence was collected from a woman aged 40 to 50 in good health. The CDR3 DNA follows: TGTGCCAGCTCATCTGGACAGGCAGACGGCTACACCTTC. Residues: CASSSGQADGYTF.